Listed here are 13 T cell receptor beta chains from one sample, sequenced in a study of cytomegalovirus exposure and HLA in healthy donors. 13 Jbeta primers and 60 Vbeta primers were used for the PCR. TCRdb keeps only in-frame clones here, not all; method: immunoSEQ multiplex PCR. The data show 140,000 to 150,000 clones, approximately 80% seen once. Sample: PBMCs. The receptors here all came from a woman between 18 and 30 years old in good health and CMV-seropositive.

This clone was counted once. V gene TRBV19 combines with J gene TRBJ1-2, with TRBD1 matching 7 bases. Germline CDR1 and CDR2: LNHDA and SQIVND (reference sequence). The CDR3 totals 12 residues. The J segment lost 6 bases and the V segment lost 5 bases, leaving 3 bases of the junction unmatched. CDR3 DNA: TGTGCCAGTAGTTCCGGACAGGATGGCTACACCTTC. Translating gives CASSSGQDGYTF.

The J gene is TRBJ1-2, the V gene TRBV28, with unresolved D. CDR3 size: 11 residues. Per germline, CDR1 MDHEN and CDR2 SYDVKM. Deletions cut 8 bases from V and 2 bases from J, with 6 bases between. Here the CDR3 reads CASCQNYGYTF. CDR3 DNA sequence: TGTGCCAGCTGTCAGAACTATGGCTACACCTTC.

The rearrangement joins TRBV5-1 to TRBJ1-1; 7 nucleotides match TRBD1. The CDR3 totals 14 residues. The germline CDR1 and CDR2 sequences are SGHRS and YFSETQ. V was clipped by 6 bases and J by 1 base; unmatched bases: 6. This chain's CDR3 is CASKEWTGNTEAFF. Here the CDR3 DNA reads TGCGCCAGCAAGGAATGGACAGGGAACACTGAAGCTTTCTTT.

In this sample, this clone turned up a few times. The chain carries TRBV7-2 and TRBJ2-7, with 8 bases matching TRBD2. The CDR3 loop spans 14 amino acids. CDR1 and CDR2 from the germline V gene are SGHTA and FQGNSA. The junction had 7 bases not matched to a gene; V was cut back by 5 bases and J by 4 bases. CDR3 in DNA: TGTGCCAGCAGCCTAGGCGGGGGGAAATACGAGCAGTACTTC. Its protein is CASSLGGGKYEQYF.

V and J are TRBV19 and TRBJ1-1; the D is unclear. Germline CDR1 reads LNHDA; CDR2 reads SQIVND (reference sequence). Deletions cut 6 bases from V and 3 bases from J, with 11 bases between. The CDR3 loop spans 13 amino acids. CDR3 DNA sequence: TGTGCCAGTAGCAGGTACCCCGACACTGAAGCTTTCTTT. Encoded protein: CASSRYPDTEAFF.

The rearrangement joins TRBV11-3 to TRBJ2-1; TRBD1 might be the D (6 bases). The CDR3 spans 16 residues. In germline, CDR1 is SGHNT, CDR2 YENEEA. V gave up 1 base and J gave up 0 bases, with 10 bases separating them. The chain's CDR3 is CASSLGGPSSYNEQFF. The DNA for the CDR3 is TGTGCCAGCAGCTTAGGGGGGCCGAGCTCCTACAATGAGCAGTTCTTC.

This clone was detected a few times. The chain employs TRBV19 and TRBJ1-5, with D tentatively TRBD1 (6 bases). The CDR3 extends over 15 amino acids. Germline CDR1 reads LNHDA; CDR2 reads SQIVND (reference sequence). V was clipped by 6 bases and J by 4 bases, with 16 bases between them. CDR3 coding DNA: TGTGCCAGTAGGCAACAGGGTAGCTCTAATCAGCCCCAGCATTTT. Translating gives CASRQQGSSNQPQHF.

The CDR3 DNA follows: TGCGCCAGCAGCTCGCGCGGATTACAGGGGGCGACCGGGGAGCTGTTTTTT. Its translation is CASSSRGLQGATGELFF. The chain is built from TRBV5-1 and TRBJ2-2; 9 bases line up with TRBD1. This CDR3 comprises 17 residues. The V segment lost 3 bases and the J segment 5 bases; nucleotides outside the gene matches: 11. The germline V gene has CDR1 SGHRS and CDR2 YFSETQ.

This chain links TRBV6-5 with TRBJ2-3; 8 nucleotides align to TRBD2. Germline V gene data show CDR1 as MNHEY and CDR2 as SVGAGI. After removal of 7 bases from V and 4 bases from J, the junction contained 10 bases not matched to a gene. The CDR3 has 15 amino acids. CDR3 residues: CASKFSGEAPDTQYF. The CDR3 region has the DNA TGTGCCAGCAAATTTAGCGGGGAGGCCCCAGATACGCAGTATTTT.

CDR3 sequence (DNA): TGTGCCAGCACGAATTACCCTTTGAGCACTGAAGCTTTCTTT. Residues: CASTNYPLSTEAFF. The chain combines TRBV28 with TRBJ1-1; no firm D call. Germline V gene data show CDR1 as MDHEN and CDR2 as SYDVKM. Trimming pared 7 bases from V and 4 bases from J, leaving 16 bases between. The length of the CDR3 is 14 residues.

Points on this clone: Other DNA sequences from this sample encode an identical CDR3 as well. The chain links TRBV28 to TRBJ2-2; 11 nucleotides agree with TRBD2. The germline V gene encodes CDR1 MDHEN and CDR2 SYDVKM. The CDR3 contains 15 residues. After removal of 5 bases from V and 4 bases from J, the junction contained 3 bases not matched to a gene. The CDR3 loop is CASSTSGGFTGELFF. Written as DNA, the CDR3 is TGTGCCAGCAGTACTAGCGGGGGCTTCACCGGGGAGCTGTTTTTT.

The V gene is TRBV19, the J gene TRBJ1-5, with D unresolved. There are 17 residues in the CDR3. Trimming took off 6 bases at V and 2 bases at J, with 20 bases between the two ends. Germline loops: CDR1 LNHDA, CDR2 SQIVND (reference sequence). CDR3 sequence reads: CASRKGGGIGGNQPQHF. CDR3 DNA: TGTGCCAGTAGGAAGGGAGGAGGGATCGGGGGCAATCAGCCCCAGCATTTT.

The rearrangement joins TRBV10-1 to TRBJ1-4, with D unresolved. Deletions cut 5 bases from V and 10 bases from J, with 17 bases between. The V gene's germline CDR1 is WNHNN and CDR2 SYGVQD (reference sequence). The CDR3 runs 14 residues. The CDR3 DNA is TGCGCCAGCAGTCCGGACCCCTCTGCGGGAAAACTGTTTTTT. Its protein product is CASSPDPSAGKLFF.